What follows are 24 T cell receptor beta chains derived from one specimen sequenced in a study of blood T cell repertoires in COVID-19. Repertoires were generated with immunoSEQ multiplex PCR, while TCRdb's copy carries only in-frame clones and drops some. The top ten hold approximately 2.7% of the sample, which has roughly 220,000 clones, about 85% seen once. Sequenced: PBMCs or T cells enriched from blood (not recorded which). The source is a woman aged 25 to 45 who had recovered from COVID-19.

This clone occurred a few times. The V and J genes are TRBV5-4 and TRBJ1-5; 9 bases line up with TRBD1. The CDR3 length is 15 residues. V shed 2 bases and J 4 bases; nucleotides not matched to a gene: 4. CDR1 is SGHNT, CDR2 YYREEE, per germline (reference sequence). The CDR3 sequence is CASSLGTGPNQPQHF. The CDR3 region has the DNA TGTGCCAGCAGCTTAGGGACAGGGCCTAATCAGCCCCAGCATTTT. Variable domain in full (rest from reference TRBV5-4 and TRBJ1-5): ETGVTQSPTHLIKTRGQQVTLRCSSQSGHNTVSWYQQALGQGPQFIFQYYREEENGRGNFPPRFSGLQFPNYSSELNVNALELDDSALYLCASSLGTGPNQPQHFGDGTRLSIL.

This CDR3 is CAISDSANTGELFF. The CDR3 DNA follows: TGTGCCATCAGCGACTCCGCGAACACCGGGGAGCTGTTTTTT. This rearrangement joins TRBV10-3 to TRBJ2-2; unclear D gene. The CDR3 has 14 amino acids. Germline V gene sequence: CDR1 ENHRY, CDR2 SYGVKD. V dropped 6 bases and J dropped 0 bases, with 8 bases sitting between them.

This chain links TRBV7-9 with TRBJ2-4; 11 positions match TRBD2. Looked up from germline, CDR1 is SEHNR and CDR2 is FQNEAQ (reference sequence). There are 15 residues in the CDR3. With V trimmed by 5 bases and J by 7 bases, 7 bases remained unmatched. The CDR3 protein is CASSLSGGALNIQYF. DNA for the CDR3: TGTGCCAGCAGCCTTAGCGGGGGGGCCCTCAACATTCAGTACTTC.

V is TRBV11-2 and J is TRBJ2-7; the D is unclear. The length of the CDR3 is 14 residues. The V end lost 1 base, the J end lost 0 bases, and 7 bases lay between the germline ends. Germline assignment: CDR1 SGHAT and CDR2 FQNNGV. CDR3 coding DNA: TGTGCCAGCAGCTTAGGGTGGAGCTCCTACGAGCAGTACTTC. Translated: CASSLGWSSYEQYF.

This clone showed up just a few times. The chain combines TRBV5-5 with TRBJ1-1; tentatively, D is TRBD1 (5 bases). V shed 4 bases and J shed 2 bases, with 12 bases lying between them. The CDR3 is 14 residues long. Per germline, CDR1 SGHKS and CDR2 YYEKEE (reference sequence). The CDR3 sequence is CASSEIRVNTEAFF. CDR3 DNA sequence: TGTGCCAGCAGCGAAATCAGGGTAAACACTGAAGCTTTCTTT.

This clone was counted only a few times. This specimen includes other DNA sequences encoding the same CDR3. The chain combines TRBV7-2 with TRBJ2-5; the D is unclear. This CDR3 has 15 residues. Deletions cut 0 bases from V and 4 bases from J, with 12 bases between. Germline-derived CDR1 and CDR2 are SGHTA and FQGNSA. CDR3 amino acids: CASSLAFRQLETQYF. DNA for the CDR3: TGTGCCAGCAGCTTAGCCTTTCGACAACTAGAGACCCAGTACTTC.

The V call is TRBV3-1 (or the pseudogene TRBV3-2), the J call TRBJ2-7; 7 nucleotides agree with TRBD2. V shed 0 bases and J 6 bases; nucleotides not matched to a gene: 8. Germline CDR1 reads LGHDT; CDR2 reads YNNKEL (reference sequence). This CDR3 region has 15 residues. CDR3 loop: CASSQDVASGGEQYF. In DNA form, the CDR3 reads TGTGCCAGCAGCCAAGATGTTGCATCGGGGGGCGAGCAGTACTTC.

This clone has just one count. J is TRBJ1-2 and V is TRBV7-2, with D tentatively TRBD1 (6 bases). CDR1 and CDR2 (germline): SGHTA, FQGNSA. V lost 1 base to trimming and J lost 5 bases, with 23 bases between them. The CDR3 covers 18 residues. This CDR3 reads CASSLVVSAGAFLYGYTF. Here the CDR3 DNA reads TGTGCCAGCAGCTTAGTGGTCTCGGCAGGGGCTTTTCTATATGGCTACACCTTC. Based on the CDR3 plus reference TRBV7-2 and TRBJ1-2, the full variable domain is GAGVSQSPSNKVTEKGKDVELRCDPISGHTALYWYRQSLGQGLEFLIYFQGNSAPDKSGLPSDRFSAERTGGSVSTLTIQRTQQEDSAVYLCASSLVVSAGAFLYGYTFGSGTRLTVV.

The V call is TRBV5-4, the J call TRBJ2-3; no firm D call. V lost 3 bases and J 0 bases, leaving 5 bases between the germline ends. CDR1 SGHNT and CDR2 YYREEE come from the germline V gene (reference sequence). The CDR3 contains 13 residues. The chain's CDR3 is CASSSPSTDTQYF. The CDR3 nucleotides read TGTGCCAGCAGCTCCCCTAGCACAGATACGCAGTATTTT.

The chain couples TRBV10-3 to TRBJ2-7, with D tentatively TRBD1 (5 bases). This CDR3 has 15 residues. The germline V gene encodes CDR1 ENHRY and CDR2 SYGVKD. V gave up 4 bases and J gave up 4 bases, with 17 bases separating them. The CDR3 DNA reads as TGTGCCATCAGTGTGGGTGAACGAAGGGGTTACGAGCAGTACTTC. This gives the protein CAISVGERRGYEQYF.

The V gene is TRBV7-9, the J gene TRBJ2-2, with TRBD2 matching over 8 bases. Germline V gene lookup returns CDR1 SEHNR and CDR2 FQNEAQ (reference sequence). V trimming: 3 bases; J trimming: 7 bases; junction bases outside the gene matches: 4. This CDR3 spans 14 amino acids. The CDR3 loop reads CASSFGLAGGELFF. The CDR3 DNA follows: TGTGCCAGCAGCTTCGGACTAGCTGGCGGGGAGCTGTTTTTT.

This clone has just one count. V usage is TRBV5-6 and J usage is TRBJ2-3, with TRBD2 identical over 7 bases. This CDR3 is 16 amino acids long. Trimming removed 2 bases from V and 7 bases from J; junction bases left unmatched: 13. Germline CDR1 is SGHDT and CDR2 is YYEEEE. Here the CDR3 reads CASSFEFAGESNTQYF. As DNA, the CDR3 is TGTGCCAGCAGCTTTGAATTTGCGGGGGAGTCAAATACGCAGTATTTT.

The chain has TRBV7-7 and TRBJ2-7, with 10 positions matching TRBD1. This CDR3 is 15 amino acids long. CDR1 and CDR2 from the germline V gene are SSHAT and FNYEAQ (reference sequence). V shed 1 base, J shed 4 bases, and the junction held 4 bases outside the gene matches. The DNA for the CDR3 is TGTGCCAGCAGCTTAGGACAGGGGGCGACTTACGAGCAGTACTTC. Its translation is CASSLGQGATYEQYF.

CDR3 loop: CVRSLNPGQGYEQYF. The CDR3 nucleotides are TGTGTCAGAAGCTTAAATCCGGGACAGGGCTACGAGCAGTACTTC. The chain is built from TRBV7-5 and TRBJ2-7; TRBD1 is the table's D call, not checked against the DNA. TRBV7-5 is classified as a pseudogene. The CDR3 is made up of 15 amino acids.

This chain uses TRBV28 with TRBJ1-2; 8 nucleotides match TRBD1. The CDR3 contains 16 residues. V was clipped by 5 bases and J by 8 bases; unmatched bases: 16. Per germline, CDR1 MDHEN and CDR2 SYDVKM. DNA of the CDR3: TGTGCCAGCAGTCCTGACAGGGGAGTGGGATTTCGGGGCTACACCTTC. The encoded protein is CASSPDRGVGFRGYTF.

This chain connects TRBV12-5 to TRBJ1-1; D remains unclear. Trimming removed 6 bases from V and 1 base from J, with 9 bases in between. Germline CDR1 LGHNT, CDR2 FRNRAP. The CDR3 runs to 13 residues. Here the CDR3 reads CASGRAGNTEAFF. The CDR3 DNA sequence: TGTGCTAGTGGGCGGGCGGGGAACACTGAAGCTTTCTTT.

This chain's CDR3 is CASSYAPTGGNTIYF. The CDR3 DNA is TGTGCCAGCAGTTACGCTCCGACAGGCGGAAACACCATATATTTT. This chain connects TRBV6-5 to TRBJ1-3; the D gene is possibly TRBD1 (6 bases). The CDR3 is 15 residues long. Germline V gene lookup returns CDR1 MNHEY and CDR2 SVGAGI. V shed 2 bases and J shed 4 bases, with 12 bases lying between them.

This sequence joins TRBV6-2 or TRBV6-3 and TRBJ1-5; a possible D gene is TRBD1 (6 bases). The CDR3 spans 15 residues. Germline V lookup: CDR1 MNHEY, CDR2 SVGEGT. Deletions cut 6 bases from V and 3 bases from J, with 15 bases between. CDR3 sequence reads: CASSRATGFNQPQHF. The CDR3 nucleotides read TGTGCCAGCAGCAGGGCTACAGGGTTCAATCAGCCCCAGCATTTT.

This chain links TRBV11-2 with TRBJ2-1; 10 bases map to TRBD1. Germline CDR1 SGHAT, CDR2 FQNNGV. The CDR3 totals 18 residues. With V trimmed by 5 bases and J by 7 bases, 17 bases remained unmatched. This CDR3 is CASSLQIPGQGLINEQFF. CDR3 nucleotides: TGTGCCAGCAGCCTTCAAATTCCGGGACAGGGGCTTATTAATGAGCAGTTCTTC. The entire variable domain, with the rest obtained from reference TRBV11-2 and TRBJ2-1, is as follows: EAGVAQSPRYKIIEKRQSVAFWCNPISGHATLYWYQQILGQGPKLLIQFQNNGVVDDSQLPKDRFSAERLKGVDSTLKIQPAKLEDSAVYLCASSLQIPGQGLINEQFFGPGTRLTVL.

A few counts support this clone. The rearrangement links TRBV18 to TRBJ1-1; 12 nucleotides match TRBD1. The J segment lost 3 bases and the V segment lost 2 bases, leaving 10 bases of the junction unmatched. This CDR3 has 18 residues. CDR1 and CDR2 from the germline V gene are KGHSH and LQKENI. CDR3 bases: TGTGCCAGCTCACCAACCACGGGACAGGGGGCAAGGGACACTGAAGCTTTCTTT. Amino acid sequence: CASSPTTGQGARDTEAFF. The whole variable domain, filled in from reference TRBV18 and TRBJ1-1, reads NAGVMQNPRHLVRRRGQEARLRCSPMKGHSHVYWYRQLPEEGLKFMVYLQKENIIDESGMPKERFSAEFPKEGPSILRIQQVVRGDSAAYFCASSPTTGQGARDTEAFFGQGTRLTVV.

This clone showed up just once. The chain uses TRBV7-2 and TRBJ2-3; D is unclear. This CDR3 region has 14 residues. Germline lookup yields CDR1 SGHTA and CDR2 FQGNSA. Trimming removed 3 bases at V and 6 bases at J, with 13 bases between. The CDR3 DNA reads as TGTGCCAGCAGCTTGGCCTCGACGCGGGATACGCAGTATTTT. It is translated as CASSLASTRDTQYF.

The V call is TRBV11-1, the J call TRBJ2-3; 8 nucleotides align to TRBD2. Germline V gene lookup returns CDR1 SGHAT and CDR2 FQDESV (reference sequence). Trimming removed 5 bases from V and 4 bases from J; junction bases left unmatched: 11. CDR3 size: 16 residues. The CDR3 coding sequence is TGTGCCAGCAGCCTCGGGGCTAGCGGGTACTCAGATACGCAGTATTTT. Translating gives CASSLGASGYSDTQYF.

V usage is TRBV7-9 and J usage is TRBJ1-1; 7 bases are a match to TRBD1. V gave up 4 bases and J gave up 1 base; unmatched junction bases: 6. The CDR3 runs 15 residues. Germline CDR1 reads SEHNR; CDR2 reads FQNEAQ (reference sequence). The DNA of the CDR3 is TGTGCCAGCAGCTCCCCAGGGGGTACGAACACTGAAGCTTTCTTT. It translates to CASSSPGGTNTEAFF.

The chain has TRBV11-1 and TRBJ1-2; possibly TRBD1 for D (6 bases). Trimming cost V 5 bases and J 5 bases, with 12 bases left between them. This CDR3 contains 13 residues. The germline V gene has CDR1 SGHAT and CDR2 FQDESV (reference sequence). CDR3 bases: TGTGCCAGCAGCCAGGACAGCCTATATGGCTACACCTTC. Amino acids: CASSQDSLYGYTF.